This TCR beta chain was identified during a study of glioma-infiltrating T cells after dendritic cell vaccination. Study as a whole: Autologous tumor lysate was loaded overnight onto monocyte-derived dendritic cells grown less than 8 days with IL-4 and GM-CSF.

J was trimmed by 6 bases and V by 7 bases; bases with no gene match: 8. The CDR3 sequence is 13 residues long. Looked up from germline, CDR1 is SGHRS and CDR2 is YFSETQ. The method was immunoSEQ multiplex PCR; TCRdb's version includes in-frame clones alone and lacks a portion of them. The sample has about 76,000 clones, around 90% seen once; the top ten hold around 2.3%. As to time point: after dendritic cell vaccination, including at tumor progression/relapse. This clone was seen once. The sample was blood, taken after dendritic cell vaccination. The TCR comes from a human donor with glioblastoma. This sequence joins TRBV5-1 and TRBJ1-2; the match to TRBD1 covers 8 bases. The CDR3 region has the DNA TGCGCCAGCCTGGGACAGGAAGGGAATGGCTACACCTTC. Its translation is CASLGQEGNGYTF.